The next 4 T cell receptor beta chains were all read from a single sample in a study of blood T cell repertoires in COVID-19. This table comes from immunoSEQ multiplex PCR, and its TCRdb copy is limited to in-frame clones, with some not included. The sample contains over 35,000 clones, roughly 78% of which appear only once. The sequencing input was peripheral blood. These receptor sequences come from a man between 60 and 75 years old with acute or convalescent COVID-19.

The J gene is TRBJ1-5, the V gene TRBV6-1; 8 bases fit TRBD1. CDR1 is MNHNS, CDR2 SASEGT, per germline. The V and J ends lost 3 bases and 5 bases, in that order; junction bases with no gene match: 6. The CDR3 is 15 amino acids. CDR3 residues: CASSDVAGGHQPQHF. The CDR3 DNA reads as TGTGCCAGCAGTGACGTCGCAGGGGGCCATCAGCCCCAGCATTTT.

The J gene is TRBJ2-1, the V gene TRBV2; tentatively, D is TRBD1 (5 bases). V was trimmed by 6 bases and J by 10 bases, leaving 19 bases between them. The CDR3 runs to 14 residues. The V gene's germline CDR1 is SNHLY and CDR2 FYNNEI. The chain's CDR3 is CASRRGQMVGEQFF. CDR3 DNA sequence: TGTGCCAGCAGGCGCGGACAAATGGTCGGGGAGCAGTTCTTC.

The chain carries TRBV7-2 and TRBJ2-7; a weak D match, TRBD2 (6 bases). With 0 bases removed from V and 4 bases from J, the gap between germline ends came to 10 bases. The CDR3 has 14 residues. In germline, CDR1 is SGHTA, CDR2 FQGNSA. This CDR3 is CASSLAGGLYEQYF. CDR3 DNA: TGTGCCAGCAGCTTAGCGGGAGGTTTATACGAGCAGTACTTC.

The genes are TRBV11-2 and TRBJ1-1; TRBD1 is a possible D gene (5 bases). The ends were cut back, 1 base at V and 8 bases at J, with 14 bases in the middle. The length of the CDR3 is 14 residues. Per the germline V gene, CDR1 is SGHAT and CDR2 is FQNNGV. The CDR3 region has the DNA TGTGCCAGCAGCTTAGTAGGGACTAACGGGGAAGCTTTCTTT. This sequence encodes CASSLVGTNGEAFF.